What follows are 7 T cell receptor beta chains derived from one specimen sequenced in a study of Tregs in tolerant kidney transplant recipients. TCRdb's copy holds only in-frame clones and misses some; the assay was immunoSEQ multiplex PCR. The table lists some 66,000 clones, roughly 92% of them singletons. The source material was CD8+ T cells from blood, sampled before the transplant. The receptors come from a human donor who received a combined kidney and bone marrow transplant.

This clone was recorded once. V is TRBV13 and J is TRBJ1-5; no reliable D call. V was cut by 4 bases and J by 6 bases, with 10 bases left in between. The CDR3 has 13 residues. CDR1 is PRHDT and CDR2 is FYEKMQ in the germline V gene (reference sequence). CDR3 nucleotide sequence: TGTGCCAGCAGCTCGGGGAGGAGTCAGCCCCAGCATTTT. This translates into CASSSGRSQPQHF.

The J gene is TRBJ2-3, the V gene TRBV7-6, with 9 bases that match TRBD2. This CDR3 is built from 16 residues. CDR1 and CDR2 (germline): SGHVS, FNYEAQ. The V and J ends lost 1 base and 4 bases, in that order; junction bases with no gene match: 6. CDR3 loop: CASSLVGRTSADTQYF. In nucleotides, the CDR3 is TGTGCCAGCAGCTTAGTTGGGCGGACTAGCGCAGATACGCAGTATTTT.

V is TRBV5-1 and J is TRBJ2-2; 7 nucleotides agree with TRBD1. The trim removed 4 bases at V and 3 bases at J, leaving 6 bases unmatched. Germline lookup yields CDR1 SGHRS and CDR2 YFSETQ. The CDR3 is 15 amino acids. The CDR3 region is CASSPRQGDTGELFF. The DNA for the CDR3 is TGCGCCAGCAGCCCAAGACAGGGCGACACCGGGGAGCTGTTTTTT.

The rearrangement uses TRBV29-1 and TRBJ1-2; the D gene is possibly TRBD1 (6 bases). CDR3 length: 15 residues. V lost 2 bases, J lost 6 bases, and 19 bases lay in between. Germline V gene lookup returns CDR1 SQVTM and CDR2 ANQGSEA. CDR3 sequence reads: CSVELSRTVTHGYTF. As DNA, the CDR3 is TGCAGCGTTGAACTCTCTCGGACAGTTACTCATGGCTACACCTTC.

The chain uses TRBV9 and TRBJ2-3; 10 bases match TRBD1. V lost 2 bases to trimming and J lost 6 bases; unmatched junction nucleotides: 0. Germline V gives CDR1 SGDLS, CDR2 YYNGEE. CDR3 length: 13 residues. In DNA form, the CDR3 reads TGTGCCAGCAGCGTGGACAGGGGGGATACGCAGTATTTT. This translates into CASSVDRGDTQYF.

The genes are TRBV18 and TRBJ2-1; 14 bases are a match to TRBD2. Germline V gives CDR1 KGHSH, CDR2 LQKENI. CDR3 length: 17 amino acids. V gave up 3 bases and J gave up 5 bases; unmatched junction bases: 6. The CDR3 nucleotides read TGTGCCAGCTCACCCGGGACTAGCGGGAGACACCACAATGAGCAGTTCTTC. Its protein is CASSPGTSGRHHNEQFF.

There are a few counts of this clone. The rearrangement uses TRBV9 and TRBJ2-5; 11 bases line up with TRBD2. Unmatched junction bases numbered 9, after V lost 0 bases and J lost 5 bases. Germline V gene sequence: CDR1 SGDLS, CDR2 YYNGEE. CDR3 size: 17 residues. This chain's CDR3 is CASSVGDSGGAFETQYF. DNA for the CDR3: TGTGCCAGCAGCGTAGGTGATAGCGGGGGGGCCTTTGAGACCCAGTACTTC.